This T cell receptor (beta chain) was sequenced for a study of T cell repertoires in cytomegalovirus infection. Study-level background: The authors used CMV epitopes that were HLA-C-restricted (recently identified) and HLA-B-restricted (well studied). General study results and limits: Ex vivo responses were dominated by HLA-C-restricted CMV-specific TCR beta clonotypes. The cumulative frequency of public TCR beta families identified carriers of CMV plus the relevant HLA.

TCRdb ran MiXCR on the reads and lists one entry per CDR3 protein. Of about half a million distinct CDR3 sequences listed, 30% to 40% were seen once; the top ten hold about a sixth. A note on this clonotype: Antigen unknown.

Trimming pared 3 bases from V and 6 bases from J, leaving 14 bases between. The CDR3 is 14 amino acids. CDR1 is MDHEN, CDR2 SYDVKM, per germline. The V gene is TRBV28, the J gene TRBJ2-5; unclear D gene. This TCR came from a human donor in good health (CMV status not recorded). Some clones in this sample may be carry-over from other donors' samples. The source was cultured PBMCs, collected from culture after CMV antigen stimulation. The CDR3 protein is CASSLATPTKTQYF. The CDR3 coding sequence is TGTGCCAGCAGTTTGGCGACCCCGACCAAGACCCAGTACTTC.